This paragraph covers one TCR beta chain sequence. Its antigen remains unidentified. The source of the sample is a study of shared clonotypes between healthy human individuals. Broader study findings: Sorted-subset samples were not fully sequenced, rarefaction indicated.

Clones were read by immunoSEQ multiplex PCR, and TCRdb kept only the in-frame ones, dropping some. Of roughly 1,800,000 clones detected, over 85% appear once; the ten largest clones hold less than 1.5%. Germline CDR1 is WNHNN and CDR2 is SYGVQD (reference sequence). The V and J ends lost 6 bases and 4 bases respectively, with 12 bases between them. CDR3 length: 13 amino acids. Naive CD8 cells lacked CD45RO and underwent positive selection for CCR7, leaving out terminally differentiated effector memory CD45RA+ cells. The receptor was isolated from a man younger than 30 in good health. The sequencing input was naive CD8+ T cells sorted from blood. The chain has TRBV10-1 and TRBJ1-1; TRBD1 is a possible D gene (5 bases). CDR3 sequence: CASSGHIGTEAFF. CDR3 in DNA: TGCGCCAGCAGCGGACATATCGGCACTGAAGCTTTCTTT.